Listed below are T cell receptor beta chains from one sample, sequenced in a study of blood T cell repertoires in COVID-19. Some clones are missing from TCRdb's copy, which holds only in-frame ones; the method was immunoSEQ multiplex PCR. The repertoire holds 130,000 to 150,000 clones, with around 87% as singletons. The specimen was peripheral blood. The receptors derive from a woman in her thirties or forties with acute or convalescent COVID-19. CDR3s include the opening cysteine and the closing phenylalanine or tryptophan. D genes are given only for firm matches. Clone sizes are given selectively: once, few, many, or a class where the clone is expanded.

TRBJ2-7,TRBV7-2,.,TRBD1,TGTGCCAGCAGCCTCAGACAGGGCGGCCTCTACGAGCAGTACTTC,CASSLRQGGLYEQYF
TRBJ1-2,TRBV4-3,.,.,TGCGCCAGCAGCCATAATACCGATCACAATGGCTACACCTTC,CASSHNTDHNGYTF
TRBJ2-1,TRBV7-2,.,.,TGTGCCAGCAGCTTAAGGAGAAATGAGCAGTTCTTC,CASSLRRNEQFF
TRBJ2-1,TRBV9,.,TRBD2,TGTGCCAGCAGCAACGGGACTAGCGTGTACAATGAGCAGTTCTTC,CASSNGTSVYNEQFF
TRBJ2-1,TRBV27,.,TRBD2,TGTGCCACCGCGAGCGGGGGGGCCTTTAATGAGCAGTTCTTC,CATASGGAFNEQFF
TRBJ1-1,TRBV7-7,.,TRBD1,TGTGCCAGCAGCCGATTCGGACAGGGGTTAAACACTGAAGCTTTCTTT,CASSRFGQGLNTEAFF
TRBJ1-5,TRBV28,.,.,TGTGCCAGCACCCTTTCCGGGGACAATCAGCCCCAGCATTTT,CASTLSGDNQPQHF
TRBJ1-1,TRBV10-3,.,TRBD1,TGTGCCATCAGGGGGGGACAGGGTGAAGCTTTCTTT,CAIRGGQGEAFF
TRBJ1-6,TRBV28,.,TRBD1,TGTGCCAGCTCAAGGACAGGGAATAATTCACCCCTCCACTTT,CASSRTGNNSPLHF
TRBJ1-2,TRBV7-8,.,.,TGTGCCAGCAGCTTAGATGCCTTCGGGGGCTATGGCTACACCTTC,CASSLDAFGGYGYTF
TRBJ1-2,TRBV28,.,.,TGTGCCAGCAGTTTAGTAGCCAACTATGGCTACACCTTC,CASSLVANYGYTF
TRBJ1-2,TRBV18,.,.,TGTGCCAGCTCACCTGGCGTTGGGCTTAACTATGGCTACACCTTC,CASSPGVGLNYGYTF
TRBJ1-1,TRBV18,.,.,TGTGCCAGCTCACCACTCAACTCGCGACAGAGGAACACTGAAGCTTTCTTT,CASSPLNSRQRNTEAFF
TRBJ1-1,TRBV5-1,few,.,TGCGCCAGCAGCGGGCAGGGCGGTGGCACTGAAGCTTTCTTT,CASSGQGGGTEAFF
TRBJ2-7,TRBV6-2/TRBV6-3,.,TRBD2,TGTGCCAGCAGTTTCAGACTAGCGGGGTCGACCGTCTCCGTGGGGGAGCAGTACTTC,CASSFRLAGSTVSVGEQYF
TRBJ1-1,TRBV6-1,.,TRBD1,TGTGCCAGCAGTGTCCGGGACAGGGGGCAAAGGGACACTGAAGCTTTCTTT,CASSVRDRGQRDTEAFF
TRBJ2-3,TRBV12-5,.,.,TGTGCAACAACGACGGATGGAGCAACAGATACGCAGTATTTT,CATTTDGATDTQYF
TRBJ1-1,TRBV6-5,.,TRBD1,TGTGCCAGCAGTCCCCCTCAGGGGGCTGAAGCTTTCTTT,CASSPPQGAEAFF
TRBJ2-3,TRBV28,.,TRBD2,TGTGCCAGCAGTTTACCCCTGGGACTACAGTATTTT,CASSLPLGLQYF
TRBJ2-1,TRBV7-2,.,TRBD2,TGTGCCAGCATTCTAGCGGGAGGGCACAATGAGCAGTTCTTC,CASILAGGHNEQFF
TRBJ2-5,TRBV12-3/TRBV12-4,.,.,TGTGCCAGCAGTTTGGGGCATGTGGGGACCCAGTACTTC,CASSLGHVGTQYF
TRBJ1-6,TRBV30,.,.,TGTGCCTGGAGGGACAGCTCCTATAATTCACCCCTCCACTTT,CAWRDSSYNSPLHF
TRBJ2-5,TRBV11-2,.,TRBD1,TGTGCCAGCAGCTTTGCAGGGGGTCGGAAGACCCAGTACTTC,CASSFAGGRKTQYF
TRBJ1-4,TRBV18,.,.,TGTGCCAGCTCACCACCCCCGGCCACAGGAGAAAAACTGTTTTTT,CASSPPPATGEKLFF
TRBJ1-6,TRBV28,.,.,TGTGCCAGCAGTTTGGTGCAGGGTGGATCACCCCTCCACTTT,CASSLVQGGSPLHF
TRBJ2-2,TRBV27,many,TRBD2,TGTGCCAGCAGTTTATCGGGACTAGCTGGCACCGGGGAGCTGTTTTTT,CASSLSGLAGTGELFF
TRBJ2-5,TRBV2,.,.,TGTGCCAATATCAGGGTTGGAGAGACCCAGTACTTC,CANIRVGETQYF
TRBJ2-1,TRBV7-3,.,TRBD2,TGTGCCAGCAGCCCCGCCGGGACTAGCAATGAGCAGTTCTTC,CASSPAGTSNEQFF
TRBJ2-7,TRBV30,.,TRBD2,TGTGCCTGGAGTGCTGGACTAGCGGGATTAGAGCAGTACTTC,CAWSAGLAGLEQYF
TRBJ1-1,TRBV7-2,.,.,TGTGCCAGCAGCCCCACAGGGCCCAACACTGAAGCTTTCTTT,CASSPTGPNTEAFF
TRBJ2-2,TRBV6-5,.,.,TGTGCCAGCAGTTACGAGGGACTCACCGGGGAGCTGTTTTTT,CASSYEGLTGELFF
TRBJ1-2,TRBV5-5,.,.,TGTGCCAGCACCCGAGGAGGGGCGGGGTGGGGCTACACCTTC,CASTRGGAGWGYTF
TRBJ2-7,TRBV7-2,.,TRBD1,TGTGCCAGCAGCCCCAGACAGGGGCCCTACGAGCAGTACTTC,CASSPRQGPYEQYF
TRBJ2-1,TRBV6-2/TRBV6-3,.,.,TGTGCCAGCAGTTTCGAGTGGTATGAGCAGTTCTTC,CASSFEWYEQFF
TRBJ1-2,TRBV5-1,.,TRBD1,TGCGCCAGCAGCTCCGGGACAGGGGCCAATTCTAACTATGGCTACACCTTC,CASSSGTGANSNYGYTF
TRBJ2-7,TRBV6-5,.,TRBD2,TGTGCCAGCAAGGGAAGCGGGACCTACGAGCAGTACTTC,CASKGSGTYEQYF
TRBJ1-3,TRBV3-1/TRBV3-2,.,.,TGTGCCAGCAGCTGGGAGGGGAACACCATATATTTT,CASSWEGNTIYF
TRBJ1-4,TRBV12-3/TRBV12-4,.,.,TGTGCCAGCAGTTCCCCCGACAGACAGAAACTGTTTTTT,CASSSPDRQKLFF